Listed here are 22 T cell receptor beta chains from one sample, sequenced in a study of T cells after yellow fever vaccination. Using its own MiXCR run on the 5' RACE reads, TCRdb lists one record per CDR3 protein. The table shows around 120,000 distinct CDR3 sequences, with about 16% occurring only once. This specimen consisted of CD8+ T cells sorted from PBMCs, obtained 5 days after the yellow fever booster vaccination. The receptors were gathered from a man aged 18 to 35 who received the YFV17D yellow fever vaccine.

Only a few counts were recorded for this clonotype. The chain couples TRBV7-2 to TRBJ2-7, with D tentatively TRBD2 (6 bases). CDR3 length: 12 residues. Germline CDR1 and CDR2: SGHTA and FQGNSA. The V end was cut by 5 bases, the J end by 4 bases, with 9 bases between. For the CDR3, the DNA is TGTGCCAGCAGCGGCGGGGATTACGAGCAGTACTTC. Protein product: CASSGGDYEQYF.

The chain links TRBV4-1 to TRBJ2-1, with 7 bases fitting TRBD2. The length of the CDR3 is 16 residues. The germline CDR1 and CDR2 sequences are MGHRA and YSYEKL. The V segment lost 1 base and the J segment 3 bases; nucleotides outside the gene matches: 6. The CDR3, as DNA: TGCGCCAGCAGCCAAGGATCTGCGGGGGTCTACAATGAGCAGTTCTTC. Amino acids: CASSQGSAGVYNEQFF.

This clonotype appeared a few times. The chain joins TRBV5-6 to TRBJ1-1; a weak D match, TRBD1 (6 bases). The CDR3 has 12 amino acids. The V gene's germline CDR1 is SGHDT and CDR2 YYEEEE. Trimming removed 3 bases from V and 5 bases from J, with 8 bases in between. CDR3 nucleotides: TGTGCCAGCAGCTACGGACAGACTGAAGCTTTCTTT. Translated, it gives CASSYGQTEAFF. The complete variable domain, with remaining parts taken from reference TRBV5-6 and TRBJ1-1, reads DAGVTQSPTHLIKTRGQQVTLRCSPKSGHDTVSWYQQALGQGPQFIFQYYEEEERQRGNFPDRFSGHQFPNYSSELNVNALLLGDSALYLCASSYGQTEAFFGQGTRLTVV.

In DNA form, the CDR3 reads TGTGCCAGTGGAGGGGATACGCAGTATTTT. It yields the protein CASGGDTQYF. V and J are TRBV2 and TRBJ2-3; D might be TRBD2 (6 bases). V lost 9 bases, J lost 6 bases, and 7 bases lay in between. CDR3 size: 10 residues. The germline gives CDR1 SNHLY, CDR2 FYNNEI.

The rearrangement uses TRBV9 and TRBJ2-7; D not resolved. The CDR3 totals 15 residues. V lost 3 bases, J lost 0 bases, and 13 bases lay in between. The germline V gene has CDR1 SGDLS and CDR2 YYNGEE. CDR3 loop: CASSAPDASSYEQYV. The CDR3 DNA is TGTGCCAGCAGCGCCCCAGACGCCAGCTCCTACGAGCAGTACGTC.

This clonotype showed up just a few times. The V call is TRBV12-3 or TRBV12-4, the J call TRBJ2-1; tentatively, D is TRBD1 (8 bases). This CDR3 is built from 14 residues. V was shortened by 6 bases and J by 6 bases, with 15 bases between the two germline ends. The CDR3 DNA reads TGTGCCAGCAGACAGGGGGGCGGGGGCAATGAGCAGTTCTTC. Its protein product is CASRQGGGGNEQFF.

J is TRBJ2-1 and V is TRBV19; D gene ambiguous. The CDR3 is 12 residues long. V gave up 6 bases and J gave up 4 bases, with 7 bases separating them. CDR1 and CDR2 (germline): LNHDA, SQIVND (reference sequence). DNA for the CDR3: TGTGCCAGTAGGTCCGGGTACAATGAGCAGTTCTTC. Protein sequence: CASRSGYNEQFF.

V and J are TRBV24-1 and TRBJ2-2; D is unclear. Looked up from germline, CDR1 is KGHDR and CDR2 is SFDVKD. The CDR3 covers 11 residues. Deletions cut 5 bases from V and 7 bases from J, with 4 bases between. CDR3 sequence reads: CATSASGELFF. For the CDR3, the DNA is TGTGCCACCAGTGCTAGCGGGGAGCTGTTTTTT.

This clonotype was observed a few times. This chain joins TRBV7-9 and TRBJ1-2; D is uncertain. The CDR3 loop spans 9 amino acids. V shed 5 bases and J shed 13 bases, with 8 bases lying between them. The germline V gene has CDR1 SEHNR and CDR2 FQNEAQ (reference sequence). The CDR3 bases are TGTGCCAGCAGCCAGCGGGCCACCTTC. It codes for CASSQRATF.

This clonotype was observed many times. This chain uses TRBV15 with TRBJ2-1; unclear D gene. CDR3 size: 14 residues. Germline V gives CDR1 LNHNV, CDR2 YYDKDF (reference sequence). Trimming pared 1 base from V and 6 bases from J, leaving 10 bases between. In nucleotides, the CDR3 is TGTGCCACCAGCAGAGCCCTCGGACGCAATGAGCAGTTCTTC. Translating it yields CATSRALGRNEQFF.

The chain employs TRBV5-4 and TRBJ1-1; D is undetermined. Trimming cost V 5 bases and J 4 bases, with 15 bases left between them. CDR1 is SGHNT and CDR2 is YYREEE in the germline V gene (reference sequence). The CDR3 covers 14 residues. The CDR3 sequence: CASSRFGVGTEAFF. CDR3 in DNA: TGTGCCAGCAGTCGCTTTGGGGTGGGCACTGAAGCTTTCTTT.

The CDR3 DNA reads as TGTGCCAGCAGCTTAGGCTCGACGGAAGATCAGCCCCAGCATTTT. Amino acids: CASSLGSTEDQPQHF. The chain joins TRBV7-6 to TRBJ1-5; no clear D gene. Trimming pared 1 base from V and 5 bases from J, leaving 12 bases between. The CDR3 consists of 15 residues. Per germline, CDR1 SGHVS and CDR2 FNYEAQ.

The chain joins TRBV7-9 to TRBJ2-7; tentative D call: TRBD2 (6 bases). This CDR3 has 13 amino acids. Trimming pared 9 bases from V and 3 bases from J, leaving 15 bases between. Looked up from germline, CDR1 is SEHNR and CDR2 is FQNEAQ (reference sequence). The CDR3 bases are TGTGCCAGGACTCGGGACTCCTACTACGAGCAGTACGTC. Protein product: CARTRDSYYEQYV.

Only a few counts were recorded for this clonotype. This rearrangement joins TRBV12-3 or TRBV12-4 to TRBJ2-1; 9 bases match TRBD1. The CDR3 loop spans 15 amino acids. J was trimmed by 8 bases and V by 3 bases; bases with no gene match: 8. This chain's CDR3 is CASSFRDRVFDEQFF. CDR3 sequence (DNA): TGTGCCAGCAGTTTCAGGGACAGGGTCTTCGATGAGCAGTTCTTC.

This clonotype was seen only a few times. The chain combines TRBV11-2 with TRBJ2-4; D may match TRBD1 or TRBD2 (5 bases each). This CDR3 is 18 amino acids long. V lost 1 base and J lost 6, with 22 bases in between. The germline V gene has CDR1 SGHAT and CDR2 FQNNGV. This CDR3 is CASSLGKLGEGEGNIQYF. The CDR3 nucleotides read TGTGCCAGCAGCTTAGGGAAATTAGGGGAAGGCGAGGGAAACATTCAGTACTTC.

This rearrangement joins TRBV20-1 to TRBJ2-7, with D possibly being TRBD1 (6 bases). The V gene lost 1 base and the J gene lost 2 bases, with 15 bases spanning the gap. The CDR3 has 15 amino acids. Germline CDR1 reads DFQATT; CDR2 reads SNEGSKA (reference sequence). The CDR3 nucleotides are TGCAGTGCTAGAGGCACCCGGGACACGACCTACGAGCAGTACGTC. Amino acids: CSARGTRDTTYEQYV.

There are a few counts of this clonotype. The rearrangement links TRBV4-3 to TRBJ2-1; possible D gene TRBD2, 5 bases. V was clipped by 0 bases and J by 0 bases, with 12 bases between them. The CDR3 runs 17 residues. Germline lookup yields CDR1 LGHNA and CDR2 YSLEER. The CDR3: CASSQDLRSGSYNEQFF. CDR3 sequence (DNA): TGCGCCAGCAGCCAAGATCTGAGAAGCGGCTCCTACAATGAGCAGTTCTTC.

This chain connects TRBV4-1 to TRBJ1-2, with a possible D match to TRBD1 (5 bases). The CDR3 covers 14 residues. The germline gives CDR1 MGHRA, CDR2 YSYEKL. With 1 base removed from V and 5 bases from J, the gap between germline ends came to 11 bases. The CDR3 sequence is CASSQVRGLYGYTF. In DNA form, the CDR3 reads TGCGCCAGCAGCCAAGTAAGGGGTCTATATGGCTACACCTTC.

This clonotype was seen repeatedly, ten times or more. The chain joins TRBV6-2 or TRBV6-3 to TRBJ2-5, with TRBD1 matching 8 bases. CDR1 MNHEY and CDR2 SVGEGT come from the germline V gene. V trimming: 6 bases; J trimming: 5 bases; junction bases outside the gene matches: 11. The CDR3 spans 15 residues. The CDR3 coding sequence is TGTGCCAGCAGGGAGACAGGGGAGGTGTGGGAGACCCAGTACTTC. This translates into CASRETGEVWETQYF.

V is TRBV11-2 and J is TRBJ2-7, with 7 bases that match TRBD1. The CDR3 extends over 14 amino acids. The V segment lost 3 bases and the J segment 1 base; nucleotides outside the gene matches: 3. Germline V CDR1 and CDR2: SGHAT, FQNNGV. DNA for the CDR3: TGTGCCAGCAGCTTTGGGACAGAGTCCTACGAGCAGTACTTC. Encoded protein: CASSFGTESYEQYF. Full variable domain (rest looked up from reference TRBV11-2 and TRBJ2-7): EAGVAQSPRYKIIEKRQSVAFWCNPISGHATLYWYQQILGQGPKLLIQFQNNGVVDDSQLPKDRFSAERLKGVDSTLKIQPAKLEDSAVYLCASSFGTESYEQYFGPGTRLTVT.

The chain is built from TRBV6-5 and TRBJ2-5, with TRBD2 identical over 13 bases. Trimming cost V 5 bases and J 0 bases; bases outside gene matches: 3. CDR3 length: 16 amino acids. CDR1 and CDR2 from the germline V gene are MNHEY and SVGAGI. CDR3 in amino acids: CASSKLAGGYQETQYF. In DNA, the CDR3 is TGTGCCAGCAGTAAACTAGCGGGGGGGTACCAAGAGACCCAGTACTTC.

The DNA of the CDR3 is TGCGCCAGCAGCCAAGGGGTGGGCTTGAACACTGAAGCTTTCTTT. Amino acid sequence: CASSQGVGLNTEAFF. The V gene is TRBV4-1, the J gene TRBJ1-1; no definite D call. Trimming removed 1 base at V and 0 bases at J, with 9 bases between. CDR3 length: 15 amino acids. Germline loops: CDR1 MGHRA, CDR2 YSYEKL.